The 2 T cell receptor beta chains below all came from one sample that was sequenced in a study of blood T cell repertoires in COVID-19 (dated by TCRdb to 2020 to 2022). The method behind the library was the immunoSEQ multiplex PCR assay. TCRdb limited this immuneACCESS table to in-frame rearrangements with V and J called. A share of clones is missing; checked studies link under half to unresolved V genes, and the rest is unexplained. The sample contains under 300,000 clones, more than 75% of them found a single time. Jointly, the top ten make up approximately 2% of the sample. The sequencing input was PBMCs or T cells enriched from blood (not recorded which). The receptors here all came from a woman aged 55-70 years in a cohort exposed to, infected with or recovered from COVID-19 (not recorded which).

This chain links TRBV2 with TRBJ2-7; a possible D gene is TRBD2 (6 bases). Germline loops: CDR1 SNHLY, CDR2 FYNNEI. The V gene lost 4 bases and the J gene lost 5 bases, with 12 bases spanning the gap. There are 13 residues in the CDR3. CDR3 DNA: TGTGCCAGCAGTGGGCCGGGAGCGGACGAGCAGTACTTC. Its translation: CASSGPGADEQYF. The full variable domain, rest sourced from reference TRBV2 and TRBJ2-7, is EPEVTQTPSHQVTQMGQEVILRCVPISNHLYFYWYRQILGQKVEFLVSFYNNEISEKSEIFDDQFSVERPDGSNFTLKIRSTKLEDSAMYFCASSGPGADEQYFGPGTRLTVT.

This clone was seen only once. CDR3 sequence (DNA): TGTGCCAGCAGTCCAACCAGGGGAACGAACACTGAAGCTTTCTTT. Protein sequence: CASSPTRGTNTEAFF. The chain carries TRBV27 and TRBJ1-1; D might be TRBD1 (6 bases). Trimming shortened V by 5 bases and J by 1 base, and 14 bases separated the two germline ends. CDR1 MNHEY and CDR2 SMNVEV come from the germline V gene (reference sequence). The CDR3 has 15 amino acids.